This T cell receptor beta chain derives from a study of blood T cell repertoires in COVID-19. Study information: Material from acute and convalescent COVID-19 was sourced from the United States, Italy and Spain. In each case, the material was cDNA or gDNA derived from T cells, B-cell-depleted T cells, or PBMCs.

How the authors handled the data: Amplification with reference gene primers provided the estimates of nucleated cell counts. Measured with immunoSEQ multiplex PCR; TCRdb has only the in-frame clones, and not every one. V, J and clone size are those of that table, while D and trimming were read from the DNA. The sample comprises fewer than 150,000 clones, around four fifths of which are singletons, and approximately 11% rests with the top ten. The germline V gene encodes CDR1 SNHLY and CDR2 FYNNEI. There are 15 residues in the CDR3. V trimming: 6 bases; J trimming: 8 bases; junction bases outside the gene matches: 8.

The TCR was taken from a man aged 55 to 70 who had recovered from COVID-19. The source material was peripheral blood. The rearrangement uses TRBV2 and TRBJ1-6, with 9 positions matching TRBD1. DNA of the CDR3: TGTGCCAGCAGGCCGCGGACAGGGGAGGATTCACCCCTCCACTTT. This sequence encodes CASRPRTGEDSPLHF. Based on the CDR3 plus reference TRBV2 and TRBJ1-6, the full variable domain is EPEVTQTPSHQVTQMGQEVILRCVPISNHLYFYWYRQILGQKVEFLVSFYNNEISEKSEIFDDQFSVERPDGSNFTLKIRSTKLEDSAMYFCASRPRTGEDSPLHFGNGTRLTVT.